The 28 T cell receptor beta chains in this list originate from one sample, sequenced in a study of blood T cell repertoires in COVID-19. Repertoires were generated with immunoSEQ multiplex PCR, while TCRdb's copy carries only in-frame clones and drops some. This table holds under 400,000 clones, under 90% found once. The specimen sequenced was peripheral blood. These TCRs come from a young woman with COVID-19, enrolled during active disease.

This clone is a singleton in its sample. The chain joins TRBV7-9 to TRBJ1-4, with D unclear. Germline CDR1 is SEHNR and CDR2 is FQNEAQ (reference sequence). V was shortened by 4 bases and J by 5 bases, with 11 bases between the two germline ends. The CDR3 totals 14 residues. CDR3 bases: TGTGCCAGCAGCTCCCGGGATACCAATGAAAAACTGTTTTTT. Translated, it gives CASSSRDTNEKLFF.

The V and J genes are TRBV19 and TRBJ1-2, with TRBD1 matching 10 bases. J lost 6 bases, V lost 7 bases, and 2 bases had no gene match. Germline V gene data show CDR1 as LNHDA and CDR2 as SQIVND (reference sequence). This CDR3 has 12 residues. CDR3 DNA: TGTGCCAGTATCGGGACAGGGGATGGCTACACCTTC. Protein product: CASIGTGDGYTF.

The V call is TRBV7-3, the J call TRBJ2-3; D not certain. The germline V and J ends were trimmed by 3 bases and 0 bases, with 4 bases remaining between them. Looked up from germline, CDR1 is SGHTA and CDR2 is FQGTGA. The CDR3 sequence is 13 residues long. The CDR3 bases are TGTGCCAGCAGCTTCGGGAGCACAGATACGCAGTATTTT. Translating gives CASSFGSTDTQYF.

This clone was picked up a small number of times. The gene calls are TRBV11-2 and TRBJ2-5; D perhaps matches TRBD2 (6 bases). V was clipped by 1 base and J by 2 bases, with 14 bases between them. The CDR3 loop spans 16 amino acids. Per the germline V gene, CDR1 is SGHAT and CDR2 is FQNNGV. The CDR3 coding sequence is TGTGCCAGCAGCTTAGCGTGGGTGGAGGGACAAGAGACCCAGTACTTC. Translating it yields CASSLAWVEGQETQYF.

This chain connects TRBV3-1 (or the pseudogene TRBV3-2) to TRBJ2-7; D is perhaps TRBD2 (7 bases). CDR1 and CDR2 (germline): LGHDT, YNNKEL (reference sequence). The CDR3 length is 15 residues. Trimming took 4 bases from V and 2 from J, leaving 15 bases between them. DNA of the CDR3: TGTGCCAGCAGCCCACAGGGACTAACGGCCTACGAGCAGTACTTC. Protein product: CASSPQGLTAYEQYF.

J is TRBJ2-1 and V is TRBV5-4, with 10 positions matching TRBD2. CDR3 size: 18 residues. CDR1 is SGHNT, CDR2 YYREEE, per germline (reference sequence). The ends lost 5 bases at V and 0 bases at J; junction bases unmatched: 11. Here the CDR3 reads CASSSRTSGKSSYNEQFF. CDR3 nucleotides: TGTGCCAGCAGTTCCAGGACTAGCGGCAAGAGCTCCTACAATGAGCAGTTCTTC.

This chain connects TRBV2 to TRBJ1-5; 10 positions agree with TRBD1. Germline assignment: CDR1 SNHLY and CDR2 FYNNEI. The CDR3 has 17 amino acids. V trimming: 6 bases; J trimming: 0 bases; junction bases outside the gene matches: 8. The DNA of the CDR3 is TGTGCCAGCAGCCGGGACAGGGGCGGGGATAGCAATCAGCCCCAGCATTTT. The encoded protein is CASSRDRGGDSNQPQHF.

The J gene is TRBJ1-3, the V gene TRBV9, with 9 bases lining up with TRBD1. The V gene end was trimmed by 3 bases and the J gene end by 3 bases; junction bases not matched to a gene: 7. CDR3 length equals 16 residues. Germline CDR1 SGDLS, CDR2 YYNGEE. This chain's CDR3 is CASSGTGGAVGNTIYF. As DNA, the CDR3 is TGTGCCAGCAGCGGAACAGGGGGCGCGGTTGGAAACACCATATATTTT.

This chain connects TRBV5-4 to TRBJ1-2, with D unclear. Germline V lookup: CDR1 SGHNT, CDR2 YYREEE (reference sequence). The CDR3 is 15 amino acids. V lost 4 bases and J 5 bases, leaving 18 bases between the germline ends. The CDR3 DNA is TGTGCCAGCAGCCGGACGGGGAATTATGGTTATGGCTACACCTTC. Amino acid sequence: CASSRTGNYGYGYTF.

The chain joins TRBV30 to TRBJ1-2; no clear D gene. Germline values: CDR1 GTSNPN, CDR2 SVGIG (reference sequence). Trimming removed 6 bases at V and 4 bases at J, with 9 bases between. The CDR3 spans 11 residues. The CDR3 loop reads CACPVAYGYTF. DNA for the CDR3: TGTGCCTGTCCGGTCGCCTATGGCTACACCTTC. The variable domain in full, with the rest retrieved from reference TRBV30 and TRBJ1-2, is SQTIHQWPATLVQPVGSPLSLECTVEGTSNPNLYWYRQAAGRGLQLLFYSVGIGQISSEVPQNLSASRPQDRQFILSSKKLLLSDSGFYLCACPVAYGYTFGSGTRLTVV.

The chain employs TRBV19 and TRBJ1-5, with a weak D call TRBD1 (5 bases). The germline V gene encodes CDR1 LNHDA and CDR2 SQIVND (reference sequence). The CDR3 contains 14 residues. The germline V and J ends were trimmed by 3 bases and 3 bases, with 9 bases remaining between them. The CDR3 region is CASSIAGINQPQHF. CDR3 sequence (DNA): TGTGCCAGTAGTATTGCAGGGATCAATCAGCCCCAGCATTTT.

The V gene is TRBV19, the J gene TRBJ2-1, with a possible D match to TRBD2 (5 bases). The CDR3 is 16 residues long. The germline gives CDR1 LNHDA, CDR2 SQIVND (reference sequence). Trimming took 5 bases from V and 0 from J, leaving 14 bases between them. The CDR3 coding sequence is TGTGCCAGTAGTTCGGACGGACTTAGCTCCTACAATGAGCAGTTCTTC. Translating it yields CASSSDGLSSYNEQFF.

The chain is built from TRBV2 and TRBJ2-7; tentatively, D is TRBD2 (6 bases). The CDR3 has 11 amino acids. V was shortened by 6 bases and J by 7 bases, with 10 bases between the two germline ends. Germline V lookup: CDR1 SNHLY, CDR2 FYNNEI. The CDR3 sequence: CASRVLAEQYF. In DNA, the CDR3 is TGTGCCAGCAGGGTCCTAGCGGAGCAGTACTTC.

V is TRBV6-5 and J is TRBJ1-1; the match to TRBD1 covers 7 bases. The CDR3 runs 14 residues. Trimming cost V 6 bases and J 1 base; bases outside gene matches: 5. Germline assignment: CDR1 MNHEY and CDR2 SVGAGI. CDR3 nucleotides: TGTGCCAGCAGATCACGACAGGGGAACACTGAAGCTTTCTTT. This gives the protein CASRSRQGNTEAFF.

This clone was observed a handful of times. This sequence joins TRBV2 and TRBJ2-2; D perhaps matches TRBD2 (5 bases). The CDR3 sequence is 16 residues long. V shed 6 bases and J shed 0 bases, with 14 bases lying between them. Germline CDR1 reads SNHLY; CDR2 reads FYNNEI. The CDR3 nucleotides read TGTGCCAGCAGCCAAGAGGGAATGGCGAACACCGGGGAGCTGTTTTTT. The encoded protein is CASSQEGMANTGELFF.

The chain is built from TRBV7-2 and TRBJ1-1; no firm D call. The CDR3 is made up of 12 amino acids. Trimming took 3 bases from V and 11 from J, leaving 13 bases between them. CDR1 is SGHTA, CDR2 FQGNSA, per germline. This CDR3 is CASSFAFSEAFF. The CDR3 DNA reads as TGTGCCAGCAGCTTTGCATTCAGCGAGGCTTTCTTT.

This clone came up a few times. The chain joins TRBV21-1 to TRBJ1-1; the listed D gene, TRBD1, was not tested against the DNA. TRBV21-1 is a documented pseudogene. The CDR3 is made up of 14 amino acids. Here the CDR3 reads CASILTRANTEAFF. The CDR3 DNA reads as TGTGCCAGCATCCTCACCAGGGCGAACACTGAAGCTTTCTTT.

V usage is TRBV2 and J usage is TRBJ1-5; D gene uncertain. The germline gives CDR1 SNHLY, CDR2 FYNNEI. The germline V and J ends were trimmed by 4 bases and 2 bases, with 12 bases remaining between them. This CDR3 comprises 15 residues. This chain's CDR3 is CASSVQWGGNQPQHF. In DNA, the CDR3 is TGTGCCAGCAGTGTGCAGTGGGGAGGCAATCAGCCCCAGCATTTT.

The chain carries TRBV7-8 and TRBJ1-5, with 9 bases that match TRBD1. Germline CDR1 is SGHVS and CDR2 is FQNEAQ. The CDR3 contains 15 residues. V was pared by 2 bases and J by 4 bases, with 3 bases of the junction left unmatched. CDR3 residues: CASSLNGQGNQPQHF. The CDR3 DNA is TGTGCCAGCAGCTTAAACGGACAGGGGAATCAGCCCCAGCATTTT.

This sequence joins TRBV27 and TRBJ2-6; D is undetermined. Germline-derived CDR1 and CDR2 are MNHEY and SMNVEV (reference sequence). The CDR3 has 15 residues. V lost 3 bases, J lost 0 bases, and 6 bases lay in between. The CDR3 nucleotides read TGTGCCAGCAGTTTGTGGAGCTCTGGGGCCAACGTCCTGACTTTC. It yields the protein CASSLWSSGANVLTF.

In this sample, this clone turned up once. V gene TRBV6-2 or TRBV6-3 combines with J gene TRBJ2-7; 8 bases align to TRBD1. The J segment lost 3 bases and the V segment lost 4 bases, leaving 5 bases of the junction unmatched. Germline CDR1 MNHEY, CDR2 SVGEGT. The length of the CDR3 is 14 residues. As DNA, the CDR3 is TGTGCCAGCAGTTCACCGGGACAGGTCTACGAGCAGTACTTC. This encodes CASSSPGQVYEQYF.

The chain couples TRBV7-2 to TRBJ1-5; no definite D call. V lost 6 bases, J lost 3 bases, and 15 bases lay in between. Germline-derived CDR1 and CDR2 are SGHTA and FQGNSA. CDR3 length: 15 amino acids. CDR3 residues: CASSPEEGINQPQHF. Here the CDR3 DNA reads TGTGCCAGCAGTCCAGAGGAGGGAATCAATCAGCCCCAGCATTTT. Full variable domain (outside the CDR3, taken from reference TRBV7-2 and TRBJ1-5): GAGVSQSPSNKVTEKGKDVELRCDPISGHTALYWYRQSLGQGLEFLIYFQGNSAPDKSGLPSDRFSAERTGGSVSTLTIQRTQQEDSAVYLCASSPEEGINQPQHFGDGTRLSIL.

V usage is TRBV6-5 and J usage is TRBJ1-5; 7 bases line up with TRBD1. V gave up 6 bases and J gave up 4 bases; unmatched junction bases: 6. In germline, CDR1 is MNHEY, CDR2 SVGAGI. The CDR3 extends over 14 amino acids. In nucleotides, the CDR3 is TGTGCCAGCAGGCGACAGGGCACGAATCAGCCCCAGCATTTT. Encoded protein: CASRRQGTNQPQHF.

The chain employs TRBV14 and TRBJ1-1; maybe TRBD1 (6 bases). V shed 3 bases and J shed 1 base, with 9 bases lying between them. CDR3 size: 14 residues. In germline, CDR1 is SGHDN, CDR2 FVKESK. CDR3 residues: CASSQLGQNTEAFF. In DNA, the CDR3 is TGTGCCAGCAGCCAGTTGGGACAGAACACTGAAGCTTTCTTT.

The chain employs TRBV28 and TRBJ2-6; 7 bases are a match to TRBD1. V shed 2 bases and J 0 bases; nucleotides not matched to a gene: 7. Looked up from germline, CDR1 is MDHEN and CDR2 is SYDVKM. The CDR3 loop spans 18 amino acids. CDR3 in DNA: TGTGCCAGCAGTTTACGGGGACAGATGTTCTCTGGGGCCAACGTCCTGACTTTC. This sequence encodes CASSLRGQMFSGANVLTF. The complete variable domain, with remaining parts taken from reference TRBV28 and TRBJ2-6, reads DVKVTQSSRYLVKRTGEKVFLECVQDMDHENMFWYRQDPGLGLRLIYFSYDVKMKEKGDIPEGYSVSREKKERFSLILESASTNQTSMYLCASSLRGQMFSGANVLTFGAGSRLTVL.

The rearrangement links TRBV19 to TRBJ1-6; unclear D gene. CDR3 length equals 14 residues. V shed 5 bases and J shed 7 bases, with 12 bases lying between them. Germline values: CDR1 LNHDA, CDR2 SQIVND (reference sequence). Here the CDR3 DNA reads TGTGCCAGTAGTGCGACTGGAGGGAATTCACCCCTCCACTTT. Protein: CASSATGGNSPLHF. Full variable domain (remainder filled in from reference TRBV19 and TRBJ1-6): DGGITQSPKYLFRKEGQNVTLSCEQNLNHDAMYWYRQDPGQGLRLIYYSQIVNDFQKGDIAEGYSVSREKKESFPLTVTSAQKNPTAFYLCASSATGGNSPLHFGNGTRLTVT.

The genes are TRBV7-2 and TRBJ2-7; TRBD2 agrees at 9 bases. J lost 3 bases, V lost 2 bases, and 8 bases had no gene match. The germline V gene has CDR1 SGHTA and CDR2 FQGNSA. The CDR3 spans 16 residues. CDR3 sequence: CASSLIAGDEYYEQYF. The CDR3 DNA reads TGTGCCAGCAGCTTAATAGCGGGAGACGAATACTACGAGCAGTACTTC.

The rearrangement uses TRBV19 and TRBJ1-2, with D perhaps matching TRBD1 (5 bases). V shed 9 bases and J shed 0 bases, with 14 bases lying between them. CDR3 length: 14 residues. The germline V gene has CDR1 LNHDA and CDR2 SQIVND (reference sequence). The CDR3 spells CASSSTATNYGYTF. CDR3 in DNA: TGTGCCAGCTCTTCGACAGCTACTAACTATGGCTACACCTTC.